This T cell receptor (beta chain) emerged from a study of TIL therapy for anti-PD-1-resistant metastatic lung cancer. As for the study in general: Four tumors were EGFR-mutant and two were ALK-rearranged. By whole-exome sequencing, median non-synonymous tumor mutation burden was over 1.2 mutations per megabase.

The germline V gene encodes CDR1 LNHNV and CDR2 YYDKDF (reference sequence). Trimming took 0 bases from V and 2 from J, leaving 11 bases between them. The CDR3 is 15 amino acids. The immunoSEQ assay was v3. Libraries were sequenced to 1.5 million to 2.5 million read pairs (survey) or about 5-6.5 million (deep). The assay was immunoSEQ multiplex PCR, and TCRdb's table has in-frame clones only and misses some. The sample consists of more than 90,000 clones, less than 70% of them appearing once. The time point denotes: pre-treatment sample, taken before nivolumab and TIL therapy. Pleural nodules or supraclavicular lymph nodes made up most of the excised metastases sampled.

The sequencing here drew on tumor tissue, taken at baseline. This TCR was recovered from a person aged 25 to 85 with non-small cell lung cancer. J is TRBJ2-7 and V is TRBV15; D tentatively reads TRBD1 or TRBD2 (5 bases each). The CDR3 nucleotides read TGTGCCACCAGCAGAGATCTTGAGGGGACCTACGAGCAGTACTTC. Residues: CATSRDLEGTYEQYF.